This T cell receptor beta chain was documented in a study of beta chain features in type 1 diabetes. The overall study: Analysis included 95 million to 140 million sorted cells drawn from all samples.

Since all of the isolated RNA was reverse transcribed, expressed TCRB transcripts were what got sequenced. TCRdb's table, derived via immunoSEQ multiplex PCR, lists solely in-frame clones and lacks some. This sample has roughly 450,000 clones, with about 10% found just once. In germline, CDR1 is SGHRS, CDR2 YFSETQ. Trimming left V 6 bases short and J 3 bases short, with 18 bases between. There are 15 residues in the CDR3. This chain uses TRBV5-1 with TRBJ1-2, with D perhaps matching TRBD1 (6 bases). Sequencing was done on a sample of naive CD4+ T cells from blood. The clonotype originates from a woman younger than 35 in good health. The chain's CDR3 is CASKTPGAGDYGYTF. The CDR3 bases are TGCGCCAGCAAAACCCCAGGGGCGGGGGACTATGGCTACACCTTC.